This T cell receptor beta chain comes out of a study of shared clonotypes between healthy human individuals. Terminally differentiated effector memory CD45RA+ cells were left out of the naive CD8 fraction, which was CD45RO-negative and positively selected for CCR7. Some clones are missing from TCRdb's copy, which holds only in-frame ones; the method was immunoSEQ multiplex PCR. This sample has 2 million or so clones, with about 95% found just once. V lost 4 bases to trimming and J lost 5 bases, with 19 bases between them. The CDR3 has 15 residues. From germline, CDR1 is SGDLS and CDR2 YYNGEE. Sequencing was performed on naive CD8+ T cells sorted from blood. The chain employs TRBV9 and TRBJ2-7; maybe TRBD1 (5 bases). The sequence came from a man younger than 35 in good health. The CDR3 loop reads CASSLTSALGDEQYF. In DNA form, the CDR3 reads TGTGCCAGCAGCCTTACTTCCGCCCTAGGGGACGAGCAGTACTTC. The full variable domain, in which reference TRBV9 and TRBJ2-7 provide the parts outside the CDR3, is DSGVTQTPKHLITATGQRVTLRCSPRSGDLSVYWYQQSLDQGLQFLIQYYNGEERAKGNILERFSAQQFPDLHSELNLSSLELGDSALYFCASSLTSALGDEQYFGPGTRLTVT.